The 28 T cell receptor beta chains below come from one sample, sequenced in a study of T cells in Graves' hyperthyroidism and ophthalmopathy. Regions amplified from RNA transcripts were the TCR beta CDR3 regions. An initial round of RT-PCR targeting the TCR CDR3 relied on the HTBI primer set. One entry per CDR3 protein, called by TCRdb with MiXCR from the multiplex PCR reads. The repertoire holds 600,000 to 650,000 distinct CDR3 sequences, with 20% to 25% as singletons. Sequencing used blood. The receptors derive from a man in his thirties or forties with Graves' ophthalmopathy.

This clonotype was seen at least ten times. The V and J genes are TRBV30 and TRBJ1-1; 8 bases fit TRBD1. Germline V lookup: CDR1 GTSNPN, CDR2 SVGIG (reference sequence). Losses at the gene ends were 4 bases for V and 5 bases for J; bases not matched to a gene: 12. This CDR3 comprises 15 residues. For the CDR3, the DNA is TGTGCCTGGACGGACAGGGTCGGAGTTTGGACTGAAGCTTTCTTT. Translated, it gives CAWTDRVGVWTEAFF.

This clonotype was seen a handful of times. The CDR3: CASSPPGQGNTEAFF. CDR3 sequence (DNA): TGTGCCAGCAGTCCGCCCGGACAGGGGAACACTGAAGCTTTCTTT. The gene calls are TRBV28 and TRBJ1-1; 8 positions match TRBD1. The CDR3 covers 15 residues. Looked up from germline, CDR1 is MDHEN and CDR2 is SYDVKM. J was trimmed by 1 base and V by 5 bases; bases with no gene match: 6.

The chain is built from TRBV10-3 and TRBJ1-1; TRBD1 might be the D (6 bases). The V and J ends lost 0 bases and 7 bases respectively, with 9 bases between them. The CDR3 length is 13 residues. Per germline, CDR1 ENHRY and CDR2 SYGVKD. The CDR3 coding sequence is TGTGCCATCAGTGAGTCTGAGACAGGTGAAGCTTTCTTT. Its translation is CAISESETGEAFF.

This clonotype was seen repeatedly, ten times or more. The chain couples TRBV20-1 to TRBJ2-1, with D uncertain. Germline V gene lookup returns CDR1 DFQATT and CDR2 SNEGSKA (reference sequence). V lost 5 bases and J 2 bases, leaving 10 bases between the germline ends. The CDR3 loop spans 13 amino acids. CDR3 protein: CSAPPAAYNEQFF. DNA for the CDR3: TGCAGTGCTCCCCCGGCTGCCTACAATGAGCAGTTCTTC.

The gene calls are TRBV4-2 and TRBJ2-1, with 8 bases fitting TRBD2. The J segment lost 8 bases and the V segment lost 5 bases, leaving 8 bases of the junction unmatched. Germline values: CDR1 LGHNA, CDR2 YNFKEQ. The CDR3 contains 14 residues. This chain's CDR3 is CASSRAGVVDEQFF. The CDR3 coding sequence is TGTGCCAGCAGCAGAGCGGGAGTCGTCGATGAGCAGTTCTTC.

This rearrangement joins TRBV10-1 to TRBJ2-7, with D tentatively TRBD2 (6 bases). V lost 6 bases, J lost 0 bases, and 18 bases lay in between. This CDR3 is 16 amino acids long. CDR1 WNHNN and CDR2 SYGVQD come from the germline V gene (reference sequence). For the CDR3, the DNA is TGCGCCAGCAGCTTAAGACTAGTGCGATCCTCCTACGAGCAGTACTTC. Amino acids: CASSLRLVRSSYEQYF.

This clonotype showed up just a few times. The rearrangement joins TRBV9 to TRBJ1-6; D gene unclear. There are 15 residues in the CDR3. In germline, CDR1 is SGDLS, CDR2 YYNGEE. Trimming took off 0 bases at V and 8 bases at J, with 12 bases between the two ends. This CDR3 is CASSVDPKADSPLHF. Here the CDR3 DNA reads TGTGCCAGCAGCGTAGATCCCAAAGCGGATTCACCCCTCCACTTT.

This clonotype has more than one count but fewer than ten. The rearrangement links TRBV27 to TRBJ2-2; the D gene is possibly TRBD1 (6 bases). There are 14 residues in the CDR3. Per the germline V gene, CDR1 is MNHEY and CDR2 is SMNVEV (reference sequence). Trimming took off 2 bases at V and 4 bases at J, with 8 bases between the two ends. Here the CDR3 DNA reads TGTGCCAGCAGTTTAGGGACAATCACCGGGGAGCTGTTTTTT. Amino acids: CASSLGTITGELFF.

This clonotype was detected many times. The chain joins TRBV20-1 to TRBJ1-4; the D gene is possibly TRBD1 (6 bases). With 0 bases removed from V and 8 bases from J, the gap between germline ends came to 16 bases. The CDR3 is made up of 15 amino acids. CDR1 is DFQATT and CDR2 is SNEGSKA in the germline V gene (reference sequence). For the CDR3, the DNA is TGCAGTGCTAGAGAAACGGAGGGGGATGCGGAAAAACTGTTTTTT. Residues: CSARETEGDAEKLFF.

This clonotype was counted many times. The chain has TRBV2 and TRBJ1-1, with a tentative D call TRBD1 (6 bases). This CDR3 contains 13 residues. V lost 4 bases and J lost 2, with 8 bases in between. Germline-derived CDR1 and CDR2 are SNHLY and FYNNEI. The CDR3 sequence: CASSGGPNTEAFF. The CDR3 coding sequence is TGTGCCAGCAGTGGGGGGCCAAACACTGAAGCTTTCTTT. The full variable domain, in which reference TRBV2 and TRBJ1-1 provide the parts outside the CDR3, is EPEVTQTPSHQVTQMGQEVILRCVPISNHLYFYWYRQILGQKVEFLVSFYNNEISEKSEIFDDQFSVERPDGSNFTLKIRSTKLEDSAMYFCASSGGPNTEAFFGQGTRLTVV.

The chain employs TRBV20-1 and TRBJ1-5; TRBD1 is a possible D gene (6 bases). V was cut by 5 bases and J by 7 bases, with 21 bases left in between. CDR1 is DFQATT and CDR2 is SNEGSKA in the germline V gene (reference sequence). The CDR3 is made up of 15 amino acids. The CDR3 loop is CSAGVGGGAGQPQHF. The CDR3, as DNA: TGCAGTGCTGGGGTAGGGGGTGGGGCAGGACAGCCCCAGCATTTT.

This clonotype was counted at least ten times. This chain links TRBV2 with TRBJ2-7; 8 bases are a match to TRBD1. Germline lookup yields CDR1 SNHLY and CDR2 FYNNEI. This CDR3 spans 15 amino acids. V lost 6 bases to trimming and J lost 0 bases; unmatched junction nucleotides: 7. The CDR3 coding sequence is TGTGCCAGCAGGGAGACAGGGGCGAGCTCCTACGAGCAGTACTTC. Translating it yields CASRETGASSYEQYF. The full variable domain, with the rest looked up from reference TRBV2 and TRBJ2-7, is EPEVTQTPSHQVTQMGQEVILRCVPISNHLYFYWYRQILGQKVEFLVSFYNNEISEKSEIFDDQFSVERPDGSNFTLKIRSTKLEDSAMYFCASRETGASSYEQYFGPGTRLTVT.

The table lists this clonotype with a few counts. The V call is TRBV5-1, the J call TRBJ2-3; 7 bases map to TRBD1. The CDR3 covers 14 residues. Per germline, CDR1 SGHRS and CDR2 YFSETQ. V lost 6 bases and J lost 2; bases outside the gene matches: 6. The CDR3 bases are TGCGCCAGCACCCCGGGGACAGTCACAGATACGCAGTATTTT. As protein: CASTPGTVTDTQYF.

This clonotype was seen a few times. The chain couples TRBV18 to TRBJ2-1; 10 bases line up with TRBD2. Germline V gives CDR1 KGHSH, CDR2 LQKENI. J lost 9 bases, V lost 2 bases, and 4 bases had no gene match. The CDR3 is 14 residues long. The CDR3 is CASSPSSGRSEQFF. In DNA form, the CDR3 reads TGTGCCAGCTCACCATCTAGCGGGAGAAGTGAGCAGTTCTTC.

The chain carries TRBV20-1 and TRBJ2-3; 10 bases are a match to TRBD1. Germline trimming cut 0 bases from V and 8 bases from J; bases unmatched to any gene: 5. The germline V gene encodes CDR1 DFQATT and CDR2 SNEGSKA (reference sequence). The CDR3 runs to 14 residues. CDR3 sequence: CSARETRQGATQYF. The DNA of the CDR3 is TGCAGTGCTAGAGAAACACGACAGGGGGCTACGCAGTATTTT.

CDR3 nucleotide sequence: TGTGCCAGCAGCGTCGGGACTACAAACAACAATGAGCAGTTCTTC. Translated, it gives CASSVGTTNNNEQFF. This sequence joins TRBV7-2 and TRBJ2-1; 7 nucleotides align to TRBD2. Trimming cost V 5 bases and J 5 bases; bases outside gene matches: 9. CDR1 is SGHTA, CDR2 FQGNSA, per germline. The CDR3 covers 15 residues.

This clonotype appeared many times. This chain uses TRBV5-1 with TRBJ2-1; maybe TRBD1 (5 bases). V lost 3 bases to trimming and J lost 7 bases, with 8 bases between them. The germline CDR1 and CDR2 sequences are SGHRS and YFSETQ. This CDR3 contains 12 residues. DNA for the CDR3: TGCGCCAGCAGCTCCAGGGAAAATGAGCAGTTCTTC. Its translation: CASSSRENEQFF.

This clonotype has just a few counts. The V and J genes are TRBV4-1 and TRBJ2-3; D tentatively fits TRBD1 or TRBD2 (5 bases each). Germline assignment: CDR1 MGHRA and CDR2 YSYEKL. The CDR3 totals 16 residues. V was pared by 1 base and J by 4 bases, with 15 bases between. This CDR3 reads CASSQVPGQGPDTQYF. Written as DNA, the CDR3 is TGCGCCAGCAGCCAAGTCCCGGGGCAGGGACCAGATACGCAGTATTTT.

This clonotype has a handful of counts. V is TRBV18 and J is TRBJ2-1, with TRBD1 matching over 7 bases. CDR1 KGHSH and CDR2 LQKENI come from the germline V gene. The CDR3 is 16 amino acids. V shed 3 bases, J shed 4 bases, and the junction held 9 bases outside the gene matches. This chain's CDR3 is CASSPPDRDVYNEQFF. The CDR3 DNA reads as TGTGCCAGCTCACCCCCTGACAGGGACGTTTACAATGAGCAGTTCTTC.

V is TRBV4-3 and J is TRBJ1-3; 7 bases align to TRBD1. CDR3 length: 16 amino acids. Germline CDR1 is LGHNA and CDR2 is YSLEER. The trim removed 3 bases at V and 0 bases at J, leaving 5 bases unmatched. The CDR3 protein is CASSHPGTASGNTIYF. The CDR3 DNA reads TGCGCCAGCAGCCATCCCGGGACAGCCTCTGGAAACACCATATATTTT.

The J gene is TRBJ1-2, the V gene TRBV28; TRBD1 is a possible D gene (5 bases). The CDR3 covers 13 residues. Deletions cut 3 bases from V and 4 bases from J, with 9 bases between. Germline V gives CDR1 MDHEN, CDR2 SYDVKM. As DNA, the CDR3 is TGTGCCAGCAGTTTTCAGACAGTCTATGGCTACACCTTC. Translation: CASSFQTVYGYTF.

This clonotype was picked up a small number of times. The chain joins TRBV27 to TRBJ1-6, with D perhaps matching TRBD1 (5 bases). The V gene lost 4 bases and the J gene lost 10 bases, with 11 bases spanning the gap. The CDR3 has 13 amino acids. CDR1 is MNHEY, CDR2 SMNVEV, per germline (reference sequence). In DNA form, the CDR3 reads TGTGCCAGCAGTTACGGGCCAGGGTCACCCCTCCACTTT. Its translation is CASSYGPGSPLHF.

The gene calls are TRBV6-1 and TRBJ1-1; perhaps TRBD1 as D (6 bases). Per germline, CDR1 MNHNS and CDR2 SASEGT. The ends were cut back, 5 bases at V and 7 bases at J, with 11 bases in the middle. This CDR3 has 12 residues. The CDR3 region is CASSPQGREAFF. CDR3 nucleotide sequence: TGTGCCAGCAGTCCACAGGGACGTGAAGCTTTCTTT.

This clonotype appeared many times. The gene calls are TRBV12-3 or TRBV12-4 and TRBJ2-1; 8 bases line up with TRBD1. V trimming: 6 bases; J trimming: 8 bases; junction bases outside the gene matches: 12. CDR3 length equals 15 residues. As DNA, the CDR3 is TGTGCCAGCAGAGGCGACAGGGGCCCTGCCGATGAGCAGTTCTTC. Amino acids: CASRGDRGPADEQFF.

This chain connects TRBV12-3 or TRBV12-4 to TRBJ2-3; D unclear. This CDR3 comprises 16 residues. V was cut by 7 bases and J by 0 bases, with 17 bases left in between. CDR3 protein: CASTKPGPLSTDTQYF. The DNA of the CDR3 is TGTGCCAGCACAAAACCGGGCCCCCTAAGCACAGATACGCAGTATTTT.

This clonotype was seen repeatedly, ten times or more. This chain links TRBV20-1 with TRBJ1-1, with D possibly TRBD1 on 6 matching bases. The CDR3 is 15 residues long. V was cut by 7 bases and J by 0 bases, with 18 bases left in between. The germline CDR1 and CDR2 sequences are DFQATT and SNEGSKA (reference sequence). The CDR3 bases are TGCAGTGTTAACCGGCCGGGGGCCATGAACACTGAAGCTTTCTTT. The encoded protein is CSVNRPGAMNTEAFF.

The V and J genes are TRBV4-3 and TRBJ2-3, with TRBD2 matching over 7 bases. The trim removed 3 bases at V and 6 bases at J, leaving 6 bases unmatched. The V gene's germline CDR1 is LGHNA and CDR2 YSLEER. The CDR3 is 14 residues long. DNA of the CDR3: TGCGCCAGCAGCCAGAGACTAGCCTCTGATACGCAGTATTTT. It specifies CASSQRLASDTQYF.

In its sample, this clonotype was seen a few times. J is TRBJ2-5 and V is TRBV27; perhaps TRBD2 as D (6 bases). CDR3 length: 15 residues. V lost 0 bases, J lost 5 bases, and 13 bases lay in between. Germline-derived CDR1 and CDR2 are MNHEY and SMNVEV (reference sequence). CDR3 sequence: CASSLSLTRMETQYF. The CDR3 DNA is TGTGCCAGCAGTTTATCCCTGACTAGAATGGAGACCCAGTACTTC.